This TCR beta chain was captured in a study of blood T cells in healthy people across ages. Germline values: CDR1 SGHRS, CDR2 YFSETQ. Trimming shortened V by 2 bases and J by 3 bases, and 8 bases separated the two germline ends. This CDR3 has 13 amino acids. With a J-beta primer mix and a sample-barcoded 5' primer, a second PCR ran about 7 to 12 cycles. One entry per CDR3 protein, called by TCRdb with MiXCR from the 5' RACE reads. The sample yields about 970,000 distinct CDR3 sequences, roughly 47% seen once. The material sequenced was blood. The clonotype was recovered from a woman aged 55-75 years in good health. V is TRBV5-1 and J is TRBJ2-5; D gene ambiguous. CDR3 DNA sequence: TGCGCCAGCAGCTTTCCTACTGAAGAGACCCAGTACTTC. This translates into CASSFPTEETQYF. The full variable domain, in which reference TRBV5-1 and TRBJ2-5 provide the parts outside the CDR3, is KAGVTQTPRYLIKTRGQQVTLSCSPISGHRSVSWYQQTPGQGLQFLFEYFSETQRNKGNFPGRFSGRQFSNSRSEMNVSTLELGDSALYLCASSFPTEETQYFGPGTRLLVL.